This passage covers 7 T cell receptor beta chains from one sample sequenced in a study of a mutant IDH1 vaccine in newly diagnosed glioma. Their recognized antigens are unknown. The time point was: week 35, safety follow-up. Each dose delivered 300 ug of mutant IDH1 20-mer peptide subcutaneously with imiquimod. TCRdb's copy holds only in-frame clones and misses some; the assay was immunoSEQ multiplex PCR. Of around 41,000 clones detected, around 91% appear once; the ten largest clones hold around 1.5%. The sample here was PBMCs, taken from a glioma patient whose treatment included an IDH1 peptide vaccine. The source is a man aged 40-50 years with glioma.

The rearrangement uses TRBV7-9 and TRBJ2-7; a possible D gene is TRBD1 (5 bases). Trimming took 11 bases from V and 3 from J, leaving 14 bases between them. The CDR3 has 12 amino acids. The germline gives CDR1 SEHNR, CDR2 FQNEAQ (reference sequence). The CDR3 protein is CALGDRHYEQYF. The CDR3 DNA is TGTGCCCTGGGTGACAGACACTACGAGCAGTACTTC.

The chain carries TRBV30 and TRBJ1-2, with a possible D match to TRBD1 (5 bases). Germline values: CDR1 GTSNPN, CDR2 SVGIG (reference sequence). The CDR3 runs 12 residues. V was cut by 1 base and J by 6 bases, with 9 bases left in between. The CDR3 reads CAWSDTGHGYTF. CDR3 sequence (DNA): TGTGCCTGGAGTGACACAGGACATGGCTACACCTTC.

The chain employs TRBV4-1 and TRBJ1-2; D is perhaps TRBD1 (5 bases). The V and J ends lost 0 bases and 5 bases respectively, with 13 bases between them. The germline V gene has CDR1 MGHRA and CDR2 YSYEKL. The CDR3 is made up of 15 amino acids. The CDR3 region is CASSQDVGVRYGYTF. CDR3 nucleotide sequence: TGCGCCAGCAGCCAAGATGTAGGGGTTCGGTATGGCTACACCTTC.

The chain carries TRBV6-6 and TRBJ2-7; D unresolved. The CDR3 sequence is 12 residues long. CDR1 is MNHNY and CDR2 is SVGAGI in the germline V gene (reference sequence). V lost 4 bases and J lost 1, with 5 bases in between. In DNA, the CDR3 is TGTGCCAGCAGTTTCACTTCCTACGAGCAGTACTTC. Translated: CASSFTSYEQYF.

J is TRBJ2-1 and V is TRBV5-4; TRBD2 agrees at 10 bases. The germline V gene has CDR1 SGHNT and CDR2 YYREEE (reference sequence). The CDR3 contains 15 residues. With V trimmed by 0 bases and J by 5 bases, 2 bases remained unmatched. The CDR3 DNA is TGTGCCAGCAGCTTGGGACTAGCGGGTGACAATGAGCAGTTCTTC. Residues: CASSLGLAGDNEQFF.

The rearrangement links TRBV5-8 to TRBJ2-5, with TRBD1 matching 7 bases. V lost 4 bases to trimming and J lost 4 bases; unmatched junction nucleotides: 13. The CDR3 has 16 residues. CDR1 is SGHTS, CDR2 YDEGEE, per germline. The CDR3 DNA sequence: TGTGCCAGCAGCCTGTCCACGACAGGGCTTTTAGAGACCCAGTACTTC. This gives the protein CASSLSTTGLLETQYF.

The chain is built from TRBV21-1 and TRBJ1-2. TRBV21-1 represents a pseudogene. CDR3 length: 12 residues. CDR3 DNA: TGTGCCAGCAGCAAAGGTGTCCGGGGCTACACCTTC. This translates into CASSKGVRGYTF.